This TCR beta chain emerged from a study of blood T cell repertoires in COVID-19. The CDR3 sequence is 15 residues long. The germline V gene encodes CDR1 LNHDA and CDR2 SQIVND (reference sequence). Trimming removed 2 bases at V and 2 bases at J, with 10 bases between. There are a few counts of this clone. Measured with immunoSEQ multiplex PCR; TCRdb has only the in-frame clones, and not every one. Of tens of thousands of clones in the sample, approximately 80% were seen once. Sequencing used peripheral blood. The chain has TRBV19 and TRBJ1-3; D call uncertain. The sequence came from a man aged 65-85 years with COVID-19, enrolled during active disease. The CDR3: CASSINPGAGNTIYF. The CDR3 nucleotides read TGTGCCAGTAGTATAAACCCGGGTGCTGGAAACACCATATATTTT.